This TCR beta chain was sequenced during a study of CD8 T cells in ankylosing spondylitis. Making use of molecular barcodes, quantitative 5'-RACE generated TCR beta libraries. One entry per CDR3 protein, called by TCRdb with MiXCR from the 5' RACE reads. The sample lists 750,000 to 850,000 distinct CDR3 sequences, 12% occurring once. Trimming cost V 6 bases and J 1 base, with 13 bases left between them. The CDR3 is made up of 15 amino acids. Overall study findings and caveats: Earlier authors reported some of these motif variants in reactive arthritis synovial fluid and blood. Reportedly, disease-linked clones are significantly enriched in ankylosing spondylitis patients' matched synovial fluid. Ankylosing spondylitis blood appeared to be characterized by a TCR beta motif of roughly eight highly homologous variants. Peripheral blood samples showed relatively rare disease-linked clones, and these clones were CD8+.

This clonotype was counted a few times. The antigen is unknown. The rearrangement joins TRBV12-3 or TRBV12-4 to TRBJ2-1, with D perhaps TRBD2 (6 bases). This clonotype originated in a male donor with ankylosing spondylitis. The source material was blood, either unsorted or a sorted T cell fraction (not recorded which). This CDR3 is CASSTVLASYNEQFF. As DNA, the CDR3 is TGTGCCAGCAGCACGGTCCTAGCGTCCTACAATGAGCAGTTCTTC.